What follows describes a single T cell receptor (beta chain). Antigen specificity is unknown. TCRdb re-called the RT-PCR reads through MiXCR, storing one row per CDR3 protein. The profile shows about 800,000 distinct CDR3 sequences, less than 25% of them singletons. These data come from a study of response to subunit inactivated influenza vaccine. Study-level points and caveats: The authors offered the suggestion that each seasonal influenza vaccination recruits few new T cells.

There are 17 residues in the CDR3. J lost 2 bases, V lost 2 bases, and 12 bases had no gene match. CDR1 SGHRS and CDR2 YFSETQ come from the germline V gene. This chain links TRBV5-1 with TRBJ1-2, with 7 bases identical to TRBD1. Specimen: PBMCs from blood, collected approximately 5 days after vaccination. The TCR sequence derives from a man aged 50 to 60 who received an inactivated influenza vaccine. The CDR3 region is CASSFGQLPGGNYGYTF. The CDR3 bases are TGCGCCAGCAGCTTCGGCCAATTACCAGGGGGAAACTATGGCTACACCTTC.